Presented here are 10 T cell receptor beta chains from one specimen sequenced in a study of blood T cell repertoires in COVID-19. The assay was immunoSEQ multiplex PCR, and TCRdb's table has in-frame clones only and misses some. The sample carries about 29,000 clones, around 82% recorded once. Sequences were obtained from peripheral blood. The receptors were gathered from a man of 80 years or more with active or convalescent COVID-19.

J is TRBJ2-2 and V is TRBV6-5, with 7 bases fitting TRBD1. Germline CDR1 is MNHEY and CDR2 is SVGAGI. The V segment lost 6 bases and the J segment 6 bases; nucleotides outside the gene matches: 4. The CDR3 spans 13 residues. CDR3 amino acids: CASRPQGAGELFF. Written as DNA, the CDR3 is TGTGCCAGCAGGCCTCAGGGGGCCGGGGAGCTGTTTTTT.

This clone was observed a handful of times. The rearrangement uses TRBV2 and TRBJ2-7; TRBD2 aligns across 8 bases. Trimming at V came to 5 bases and at J to 1 base, leaving 7 bases not matched to a gene. The germline CDR1 and CDR2 sequences are SNHLY and FYNNEI. The CDR3 contains 15 residues. In nucleotides, the CDR3 is TGTGCCAGCAGTCCGAGACTAGCGCGGTCCTACGAGCAGTACTTC. Its protein is CASSPRLARSYEQYF.

This chain links TRBV14 with TRBJ2-6, with no clear D. Germline loops: CDR1 SGHDN, CDR2 FVKESK. The CDR3 runs 16 residues. The ends were cut back, 0 bases at V and 0 bases at J, with 6 bases in the middle. The CDR3 here is CASSQDFYSGANVLTF. The CDR3, as DNA: TGTGCCAGCAGCCAAGATTTCTACTCTGGGGCCAACGTCCTGACTTTC.

The chain has TRBV3-1 (or the pseudogene TRBV3-2) and TRBJ2-1, with TRBD2 matching over 8 bases. This CDR3 comprises 15 residues. Trimming removed 4 bases from V and 6 bases from J; junction bases left unmatched: 8. CDR1 and CDR2 (germline): LGHDT, YNNKEL (reference sequence). Here the CDR3 reads CASSPTSGGPNEQFF. Written as DNA, the CDR3 is TGTGCCAGCAGCCCTACCAGCGGGGGCCCCAATGAGCAGTTCTTC.

This clone has only a few counts. The genes are TRBV6-1 and TRBJ2-1; D not resolved. From germline, CDR1 is MNHNS and CDR2 SASEGT. The V gene lost 1 base and the J gene lost 2 bases, with 9 bases spanning the gap. The CDR3 length is 15 residues. CDR3 nucleotides: TGTGCCAGCAGTGAAGTAGTTCAAGCCTACAATGAGCAGTTCTTC. As protein: CASSEVVQAYNEQFF.

This chain links TRBV5-1 with TRBJ2-2, with D perhaps TRBD1 (6 bases). The V end was cut by 4 bases, the J end by 3 bases, with 22 bases between. CDR1 is SGHRS, CDR2 YFSETQ, per germline. The CDR3 covers 18 residues. CDR3 in amino acids: CASSRSIRGPGDTGELFF. CDR3 in DNA: TGCGCCAGCAGCAGGAGCATCAGGGGACCAGGGGACACCGGGGAGCTGTTTTTT. The complete variable domain, with remaining parts taken from reference TRBV5-1 and TRBJ2-2, reads KAGVTQTPRYLIKTRGQQVTLSCSPISGHRSVSWYQQTPGQGLQFLFEYFSETQRNKGNFPGRFSGRQFSNSRSEMNVSTLELGDSALYLCASSRSIRGPGDTGELFFGEGSRLTVL.

This clone came up a few times. This chain joins TRBV5-1 and TRBJ1-1, with a weak D call TRBD1 (5 bases). Germline-derived CDR1 and CDR2 are SGHRS and YFSETQ. V was pared by 4 bases and J by 1 base, with 8 bases between. CDR3 length: 13 amino acids. The CDR3 DNA is TGCGCCAGCAGCCCTACAGGGAACACTGAAGCTTTCTTT. Translating it yields CASSPTGNTEAFF.

J is TRBJ2-7 and V is TRBV3-1 (or the pseudogene TRBV3-2); 11 bases fit TRBD1. CDR3 length: 15 amino acids. J lost 9 bases, V lost 4 bases, and 11 bases had no gene match. The germline V gene has CDR1 LGHDT and CDR2 YNNKEL (reference sequence). The CDR3, as DNA: TGTGCCAGCAGCCCGCCAGGACAGGGGGCTTTAGGGCAGTACTTC. Protein sequence: CASSPPGQGALGQYF.

The chain uses TRBV24-1 and TRBJ2-3, with 10 bases matching TRBD2. The CDR3 runs to 16 residues. Germline V CDR1 and CDR2: KGHDR, SFDVKD. Germline trimming cut 4 bases from V and 5 bases from J; bases unmatched to any gene: 8. CDR3 sequence: CATSDRSGGKGDTQYF. CDR3 DNA: TGTGCCACCAGTGACCGTAGCGGGGGGAAGGGAGATACGCAGTATTTT.

This clone came up once. The chain joins TRBV13 to TRBJ2-5; TRBD2 is a possible D gene (7 bases). V lost 5 bases and J 7 bases, leaving 17 bases between the germline ends. CDR3 size: 14 residues. Germline V gives CDR1 PRHDT, CDR2 FYEKMQ (reference sequence). This CDR3 reads CASSPQGGGGTQYF. CDR3 in DNA: TGTGCCAGCAGCCCCCAGGGAGGGGGAGGGACCCAGTACTTC. The complete variable domain, with remaining parts taken from reference TRBV13 and TRBJ2-5, reads AAGVIQSPRHLIKEKRETATLKCYPIPRHDTVYWYQQGPGQDPQFLISFYEKMQSDKGSIPDRFSAQQFSDYHSELNMSSLELGDSALYFCASSPQGGGGTQYFGPGTRLLVL.